The 25 T cell receptor beta chains below all came from one sample that was sequenced in a study of T cell responses to AZD1222 COVID-19 vaccine. The repertoire was sequenced with immunoSEQ multiplex PCR; TCRdb's copy has only in-frame clones and lacks some. The sample has roughly 51,000 clones, about 86% seen once. The input for sequencing was peripheral blood, taken 28 days after the second AZD1222 dose. Receptors were obtained from an adult who received the AZD1222 COVID-19 vaccine.

This rearrangement joins TRBV28 to TRBJ2-2, with 10 bases identical to TRBD2. V shed 6 bases, J shed 3 bases, and the junction held 10 bases outside the gene matches. Germline lookup yields CDR1 MDHEN and CDR2 SYDVKM. The CDR3 spans 17 residues. The CDR3 protein is CASSEVSGRTYTGELFF. The CDR3 region has the DNA TGTGCCAGCAGCGAAGTTAGCGGGAGGACCTACACCGGGGAGCTGTTTTTT.

This chain's CDR3 is CASSLTAPGQTQYF. The CDR3, as DNA: TGTGCCAGCAGCTTAACGGCCCCGGGACAAACCCAGTATTTT. The chain joins TRBV7-3 to TRBJ2-3; weak D call: TRBD1 (6 bases). The germline V gene encodes CDR1 SGHTA and CDR2 FQGTGA. V was trimmed by 0 bases and J by 12 bases, leaving 16 bases between them. The CDR3 sequence is 14 residues long.

V gene TRBV19 combines with J gene TRBJ2-2, with a weak D call TRBD2 (6 bases). The CDR3 runs to 15 residues. Germline V gene lookup returns CDR1 LNHDA and CDR2 SQIVND (reference sequence). V lost 3 bases and J 7 bases, leaving 15 bases between the germline ends. The CDR3 DNA reads TGTGCCAGTAGTATCCCGGGAGCGAGGATCGGGGAGCTGTTTTTT. Its protein product is CASSIPGARIGELFF.

The genes are TRBV7-2 and TRBJ2-1; 9 bases match TRBD2. Germline lookup yields CDR1 SGHTA and CDR2 FQGNSA. J lost 6 bases, V lost 5 bases, and 5 bases had no gene match. There are 14 residues in the CDR3. CDR3 region: CASSHLAGANEQFF. The CDR3 DNA sequence: TGTGCCAGCAGCCACTTAGCGGGAGCCAATGAGCAGTTCTTC.

In its sample, this clone was seen a few times. V and J are TRBV28 and TRBJ1-6, with no clear D. CDR1 MDHEN and CDR2 SYDVKM come from the germline V gene. This CDR3 region has 17 residues. Trimming left V 3 bases short and J 7 bases short, with 19 bases between. The DNA of the CDR3 is TGTGCCAGCAGTTTTTTTCCAGTTATGGATCGAAATTCACCCCTCCACTTT. Its translation is CASSFFPVMDRNSPLHF.

The gene calls are TRBV6-4 and TRBJ1-2; maybe TRBD1 (5 bases). The V and J ends lost 8 bases and 4 bases respectively, with 8 bases between them. Per germline, CDR1 MRHNA and CDR2 SNTAGT. The CDR3 consists of 11 residues. The chain's CDR3 is CASAGRYGYTF. For the CDR3, the DNA is TGTGCCAGCGCAGGGCGCTATGGCTACACCTTC.

This chain uses TRBV7-9 with TRBJ2-1, with 11 bases fitting TRBD2. The CDR3 length is 17 residues. The V segment lost 5 bases and the J segment 2 bases; nucleotides outside the gene matches: 8. The germline V gene has CDR1 SEHNR and CDR2 FQNEAQ (reference sequence). The CDR3 DNA follows: TGTGCCAGCAGCCACCCGCTAGCGGGAGGAACCTACAATGAGCAGTTCTTC. It specifies CASSHPLAGGTYNEQFF.

The V gene is TRBV10-3, the J gene TRBJ1-2; 7 bases fit TRBD1. V shed 4 bases and J 1 base; nucleotides not matched to a gene: 15. Germline values: CDR1 ENHRY, CDR2 SYGVKD. This CDR3 is 18 amino acids long. The CDR3 reads CAISGGTERTLGNYGYTF. CDR3 bases: TGTGCCATCAGTGGTGGGACAGAGAGAACCTTGGGTAACTATGGCTACACCTTC.

The J gene is TRBJ2-5, the V gene TRBV18, with 14 bases aligning to TRBD2. Germline loops: CDR1 KGHSH, CDR2 LQKENI. CDR3 length: 16 amino acids. Germline trimming cut 3 bases from V and 2 bases from J; bases unmatched to any gene: 2. CDR3 sequence reads: CASSPTSGRGQETQYF. The CDR3 coding sequence is TGTGCCAGCTCACCGACTAGCGGGAGGGGGCAAGAGACCCAGTACTTC.

In nucleotides, the CDR3 is TGTGCCAGCAGCGCAACTAGCGGGACCTACGAGCAGTACTTC. Protein product: CASSATSGTYEQYF. The V and J genes are TRBV11-2 and TRBJ2-7; TRBD2 matches at 10 bases. The CDR3 runs 14 residues. V lost 5 bases and J lost 2; bases outside the gene matches: 3. The germline V gene has CDR1 SGHAT and CDR2 FQNNGV. Using reference TRBV11-2 and TRBJ2-7 for the parts outside the CDR3, the full variable domain is EAGVAQSPRYKIIEKRQSVAFWCNPISGHATLYWYQQILGQGPKLLIQFQNNGVVDDSQLPKDRFSAERLKGVDSTLKIQPAKLEDSAVYLCASSATSGTYEQYFGPGTRLTVT.

V usage is TRBV13 and J usage is TRBJ1-1; D is uncertain. CDR3 size: 16 residues. Per germline, CDR1 PRHDT and CDR2 FYEKMQ (reference sequence). V shed 6 bases and J shed 4 bases, with 21 bases lying between them. The CDR3 DNA reads as TGTGCCAGCAGTTTTTTCCTTGTGGGGAGGGTCACTGAAGCTTTCTTT. Its translation: CASSFFLVGRVTEAFF.

The chain recombines TRBV19 with TRBJ1-2; the D gene is possibly TRBD1 (6 bases). Germline V lookup: CDR1 LNHDA, CDR2 SQIVND (reference sequence). This CDR3 region has 15 residues. V lost 5 bases, J lost 8 bases, and 21 bases lay in between. Here the CDR3 DNA reads TGTGCCAGTAGTGCGAACTCACAGGGTTTTGTGGGCTACACCTTC. Protein sequence: CASSANSQGFVGYTF.

The chain links TRBV18 to TRBJ2-1; 8 positions agree with TRBD1. Germline loops: CDR1 KGHSH, CDR2 LQKENI. The CDR3 extends over 16 amino acids. J was trimmed by 5 bases and V by 2 bases; bases with no gene match: 8. As DNA, the CDR3 is TGTGCCAGCTCACCATGGACAGGGTCCTGGAACAATGAGCAGTTCTTC. Amino acids: CASSPWTGSWNNEQFF. The full variable domain, rest sourced from reference TRBV18 and TRBJ2-1, is NAGVMQNPRHLVRRRGQEARLRCSPMKGHSHVYWYRQLPEEGLKFMVYLQKENIIDESGMPKERFSAEFPKEGPSILRIQQVVRGDSAAYFCASSPWTGSWNNEQFFGPGTRLTVL.

In its sample, this clone was seen once. This sequence joins TRBV28 and TRBJ2-7, with D perhaps matching TRBD1 (6 bases). The CDR3 covers 14 residues. CDR1 and CDR2 from the germline V gene are MDHEN and SYDVKM. V was trimmed by 2 bases and J by 4 bases, leaving 12 bases between them. This chain's CDR3 is CASSLVPGDYEQYF. The CDR3 nucleotides are TGTGCCAGCAGTTTAGTTCCAGGGGATTACGAGCAGTACTTC.

The V call is TRBV7-2, the J call TRBJ2-6; no reliable D call. Germline loops: CDR1 SGHTA, CDR2 FQGNSA. CDR3 length: 15 residues. Trimming pared 2 bases from V and 3 bases from J, leaving 8 bases between. The CDR3 here is CASSLNSGGANVLTF. The CDR3 nucleotides are TGTGCCAGCAGCTTAAACAGTGGTGGGGCCAACGTCCTGACTTTC.

CDR3 sequence reads: CASSAGQGALNSPLHF. CDR3 nucleotides: TGTGCCAGCAGCGCGGGACAGGGGGCGCTTAATTCACCCCTCCACTTT. The V gene is TRBV5-4, the J gene TRBJ1-6; 12 nucleotides match TRBD1. Germline CDR1 is SGHNT and CDR2 is YYREEE (reference sequence). CDR3 size: 16 residues. V trimming: 4 bases; J trimming: 6 bases; junction bases outside the gene matches: 5.

This clone was observed a handful of times. The V and J genes are TRBV28 and TRBJ1-2; TRBD1 matches at 8 bases. The CDR3 has 14 amino acids. With V trimmed by 5 bases and J by 4 bases, 6 bases remained unmatched. CDR1 and CDR2 from the germline V gene are MDHEN and SYDVKM. The CDR3 is CASSETGQGYGYTF. The DNA of the CDR3 is TGTGCCAGCAGTGAAACAGGACAGGGCTATGGCTACACCTTC.

The J gene is TRBJ2-3, the V gene TRBV9; a possible D gene is TRBD2 (5 bases). The CDR3 has 18 amino acids. Germline CDR1 SGDLS, CDR2 YYNGEE. V lost 3 bases to trimming and J lost 2 bases, with 22 bases between them. Here the CDR3 reads CASSAALHGVGNTDTQYF. The CDR3 region has the DNA TGTGCCAGCAGCGCCGCGCTTCACGGGGTGGGGAACACAGATACGCAGTATTTT.

The rearrangement uses TRBV4-1 and TRBJ2-5; the D gene is possibly TRBD1 (5 bases). The ends were cut back, 2 bases at V and 9 bases at J, with 16 bases in the middle. CDR1 is MGHRA and CDR2 is YSYEKL in the germline V gene. The CDR3 totals 14 residues. The CDR3 protein is CASSQPTEEWAQYF. The CDR3 bases are TGCGCCAGCAGCCAACCGACAGAGGAGTGGGCCCAGTACTTC.

This clone was seen a few times. The chain combines TRBV7-8 with TRBJ2-3, with 8 nucleotides matching TRBD2. In germline, CDR1 is SGHVS, CDR2 FQNEAQ. The CDR3 extends over 16 amino acids. V shed 5 bases, J shed 2 bases, and the junction held 9 bases outside the gene matches. CDR3 in DNA: TGTGCCAGCAGCGATAAAGCGGGAGAAAACACAGATACGCAGTATTTT. Translated: CASSDKAGENTDTQYF.

The V call is TRBV5-1, the J call TRBJ2-5; the D call may be TRBD1 or TRBD2 (6 bases each). The CDR3 consists of 14 residues. Germline V gene sequence: CDR1 SGHRS, CDR2 YFSETQ. Deletions cut 5 bases from V and 2 bases from J, with 13 bases between. The CDR3 DNA follows: TGCGCCAGCAGGATCGGAGGGGGACAAGAGACCCAGTACTTC. This gives the protein CASRIGGGQETQYF.

The chain uses TRBV5-1 and TRBJ1-1; 8 bases fit TRBD1. CDR3 length: 15 residues. With V trimmed by 4 bases and J by 3 bases, 8 bases remained unmatched. From germline, CDR1 is SGHRS and CDR2 YFSETQ. CDR3 bases: TGCGCCAGCAGCGTGACGACAGGGGTGGACACTGAAGCTTTCTTT. This translates into CASSVTTGVDTEAFF.

The chain joins TRBV5-1 to TRBJ2-3; D possibly matches TRBD1 or TRBD2 (5 bases each). The CDR3 has 14 amino acids. Trimming stripped 4 bases from V and 5 bases from J, with 14 bases between. CDR1 SGHRS and CDR2 YFSETQ come from the germline V gene. CDR3 loop: CASSPGAEGDTQYF. CDR3 bases: TGCGCCAGCAGCCCTGGGGCTGAGGGAGATACGCAGTATTTT.

The chain couples TRBV19 to TRBJ2-1; 10 nucleotides align to TRBD2. The CDR3 is made up of 16 amino acids. CDR1 is LNHDA and CDR2 is SQIVND in the germline V gene (reference sequence). Unmatched junction bases numbered 13, after V lost 5 bases and J lost 9 bases. CDR3 DNA: TGTGCCAGTAGTGACCGGGGAGCGGGAGGGCCGGTTGAGCAGTTCTTC. The encoded protein is CASSDRGAGGPVEQFF.

The chain employs TRBV24-1 and TRBJ1-5; tentatively, D is TRBD1 (5 bases). The CDR3 loop spans 13 amino acids. The V end lost 5 bases, the J end lost 7 bases, and 11 bases lay between the germline ends. Germline loops: CDR1 KGHDR, CDR2 SFDVKD. The CDR3 DNA follows: TGTGCCACCAGTGCCCTCGAGGGGCAGCCCCAGCATTTT. Amino acids: CATSALEGQPQHF.